The rows below give T cell receptor beta chains drawn from one sample of a study of shared clonotypes between healthy human individuals. Generated by immunoSEQ multiplex PCR, the TCRdb table keeps only in-frame clones and is missing some. The repertoire holds roughly 1.5 million clones, with around 98% as singletons. The specimen was naive CD4+ T cells sorted from blood. These receptors were taken from a man between 25 and 39 years old in good health. Both conserved end residues are part of each CDR3. The order of the fields is J gene, clone size, V gene, D gene, CDR3 DNA, CDR3 protein. D genes are given only for firm matches. Clone size is not always given. Where it is, it says once, few, many or a class for expanded clones.

j_call: TRBJ2-1; clone_size: NA; v_call: TRBV5-1; d_call: NA; cdr3_nt: TGCGCCAGCAGCTTGCTCCGGGGCTCCTACAATGAGCAGTTCTTC; cdr3_aa: CASSLLRGSYNEQFF
j_call: TRBJ1-4; clone_size: NA; v_call: TRBV28; d_call: NA; cdr3_nt: TGTGCCAGCAGTTCAGGGCCAAATGAAAAACTGTTTTTT; cdr3_aa: CASSSGPNEKLFF
j_call: TRBJ2-7; clone_size: NA; v_call: TRBV6-1; d_call: TRBD1; cdr3_nt: TGTGCCAGCAGTGAACGCGGGACAGGTGGTAACGAGCAGTACTTC; cdr3_aa: CASSERGTGGNEQYF
j_call: TRBJ1-4; clone_size: NA; v_call: TRBV7-6; d_call: TRBD1; cdr3_nt: TGTGCCAGCAGCTTAGGGACAGGGAGTGAAAAACTGTTTTTT; cdr3_aa: CASSLGTGSEKLFF
j_call: TRBJ2-7; clone_size: NA; v_call: TRBV7-7; d_call: NA; cdr3_nt: TGTGCCAGCAGCTTAGCACAGGGAAACGAGCAGTACTTC; cdr3_aa: CASSLAQGNEQYF
j_call: TRBJ2-3; clone_size: once; v_call: TRBV30; d_call: TRBD2; cdr3_nt: TGTGCCTGGAGGGCCCCGCCGGGACTAGCGGGACCAGATACGCAGTATTTT; cdr3_aa: CAWRAPPGLAGPDTQYF
j_call: TRBJ1-1; clone_size: NA; v_call: TRBV28; d_call: TRBD1; cdr3_nt: TGTGCCAGCAGGTTCCTACAGGGGAGGGCTGAAGCTTTCTTT; cdr3_aa: CASRFLQGRAEAFF
j_call: TRBJ1-2; clone_size: NA; v_call: TRBV12-5; d_call: TRBD1; cdr3_nt: TGTGCTAGTGGTTTGGTCCTCTCCGGGACAGGGCACGGCTACACCTTC; cdr3_aa: CASGLVLSGTGHGYTF
j_call: TRBJ2-7; clone_size: NA; v_call: TRBV7-3; d_call: NA; cdr3_nt: TGTGCCAGCAGCTCTCAGGGCGGTTCCTACGAGCAGTACTTC; cdr3_aa: CASSSQGGSYEQYF
j_call: TRBJ2-1; clone_size: NA; v_call: TRBV9; d_call: TRBD2; cdr3_nt: TGTGCCAGCAGCGTAGAGGGGACTAGCGGGACCGATGAGCAGTTCTTC; cdr3_aa: CASSVEGTSGTDEQFF
j_call: TRBJ2-7; clone_size: NA; v_call: TRBV11-3; d_call: TRBD1; cdr3_nt: TGTGCCAGCAGCTTAGTCTGGCCAGGGGGCTCCTACGAGCAGTACTTC; cdr3_aa: CASSLVWPGGSYEQYF
j_call: TRBJ2-5; clone_size: NA; v_call: TRBV5-1; d_call: TRBD2; cdr3_nt: TGCGCCAGCAGCCCGGGACTAGCGTTCGGAGAGACCCAGTACTTC; cdr3_aa: CASSPGLAFGETQYF
j_call: TRBJ2-1; clone_size: NA; v_call: TRBV15; d_call: TRBD1; cdr3_nt: TGTGCCACCAGCAGGGGGGGACAGGGGACATTTGGTGAGCAGTTCTTC; cdr3_aa: CATSRGGQGTFGEQFF